This T cell receptor (beta chain) was sequenced for a study of cytomegalovirus exposure and HLA in healthy donors. Study-wide points: It emerged from a later analysis that several of the most significant clusters appeared to be linked to common viral pathogens. Sequencing depth across donors, presence/absence analyses assumed, was roughly uniform. Exclusion applied to some V segments, including TRBV6-2 and TRBV6-3, as they were indistinguishable.

The PCR used 60 Vbeta and 13 Jbeta primers. The method was immunoSEQ multiplex PCR; TCRdb's version includes in-frame clones alone and lacks a portion of them. In the table there are 110,000 to 150,000 clones, roughly 75% of which are singletons. In the case of this clone: Its antigen is not known.

Germline CDR1 reads SGHRS; CDR2 reads YFSETQ. The CDR3 extends over 13 amino acids. V shed 1 base, J shed 4 bases, and the junction held 0 bases outside the gene matches. The TCR sequence derives from a female donor in good health and CMV-seronegative. The V and J genes are TRBV5-1 and TRBJ2-3; TRBD1 agrees at 7 bases. Input material: PBMCs. The CDR3 nucleotides are TGCGCCAGCAGCTTGCAGGGGGCAGATACGCAGTATTTT. Residues: CASSLQGADTQYF.